Sequencing of this T cell receptor beta chain was carried out in a study of T cell repertoires in cytomegalovirus infection. For the study at large: Based on public TCR beta signatures, there were indications of CMV infection and of a matching HLA type.

Study-level results: There were HLA-C-restricted CMV-specific TCR beta clonotypes dominating the ex vivo response. Cumulative frequency (of public TCR beta family members) identified carriers of CMV plus the relevant HLA.

This clonotype was observed at least ten times. No antigen is known for it. Germline V gene lookup returns CDR1 SGHTA and CDR2 FQGNSA. There are 15 residues in the CDR3. The trim removed 4 bases at V and 4 bases at J, leaving 7 bases unmatched. TCRdb fed the reads into MiXCR, producing one record per CDR3 protein. The sample holds some 250,000 distinct CDR3 sequences, over 8% seen once. Sequencing was performed on PBMCs. The TCR sequence derives from a human donor in good health (CMV status not recorded). Some clones in this sample may be carry-over from other donors' samples. The genes are TRBV7-2 and TRBJ1-5; 7 bases fit TRBD1. Here the CDR3 reads CASSYGTVSNQPQHF. For the CDR3, the DNA is TGTGCCAGCAGCTATGGGACAGTTTCTAATCAGCCCCAGCATTTT.